These 29 T cell receptor beta chains share one sample of origin, sequenced in a study of identical twins. Using its own MiXCR run on the 5' RACE reads, TCRdb lists one record per CDR3 protein. The sample carries about 190,000 distinct CDR3 sequences, approximately 15% recorded once. These records were also assigned to another study, of T cells expressing NK-cell markers.

The sample was CD8+ T cells sorted from blood. Every receptor here comes from a woman aged 18-29 years in good health.

J is TRBJ1-2 and V is TRBV6-5; 7 bases agree with TRBD1. The CDR3 runs 13 residues. V lost 4 bases, J lost 8 bases, and 7 bases stayed unmatched. CDR1 is MNHEY and CDR2 is SVGAGI in the germline V gene. CDR3: CASSFTGVQGYTF. Written as DNA, the CDR3 is TGTGCCAGCAGTTTCACAGGGGTTCAAGGCTACACCTTC.

This clonotype was observed a few times. The genes are TRBV13 and TRBJ2-7; D perhaps matches TRBD1 (6 bases). Deletions cut 1 base from V and 2 bases from J, with 15 bases between. The CDR3 has 16 residues. Looked up from germline, CDR1 is PRHDT and CDR2 is FYEKMQ (reference sequence). The CDR3 DNA is TGTGCCAGCAGCTTAGTTGTCGGACAGAAAGCCTACGAGCAGTACTTC. Residues: CASSLVVGQKAYEQYF. Full variable domain (remainder filled in from reference TRBV13 and TRBJ2-7): AAGVIQSPRHLIKEKRETATLKCYPIPRHDTVYWYQQGPGQDPQFLISFYEKMQSDKGSIPDRFSAQQFSDYHSELNMSSLELGDSALYFCASSLVVGQKAYEQYFGPGTRLTVT.

This chain links TRBV9 with TRBJ2-3, with D possibly TRBD2 on 6 matching bases. CDR1 is SGDLS and CDR2 is YYNGEE in the germline V gene. With 0 bases removed from V and 0 bases from J, the gap between germline ends came to 17 bases. The CDR3 contains 18 residues. CDR3: CASSVEGEAGRSTDTQYF. Here the CDR3 DNA reads TGTGCCAGCAGCGTAGAGGGCGAGGCGGGACGGAGCACAGATACGCAGTATTTT.

This clonotype was picked up a small number of times. The rearrangement links TRBV12-3 or TRBV12-4 to TRBJ2-5; D gene uncertain. This CDR3 contains 13 residues. The V and J ends lost 3 bases and 5 bases respectively, with 10 bases between them. The CDR3 coding sequence is TGTGCCAGCAGTTTTCGGTCTGGTGAGACCCAGTACTTC. This codes for CASSFRSGETQYF.

V and J are TRBV5-6 and TRBJ2-4, with D possibly being TRBD2 (6 bases). This CDR3 spans 16 amino acids. Trimming took off 5 bases at V and 3 bases at J, with 18 bases between the two ends. Germline CDR1 is SGHDT and CDR2 is YYEEEE. The DNA for the CDR3 is TGTGCCAGCAGAGTTCGGAGGGAGTCTAACAAAAACATTCAGTACTTC. Its protein product is CASRVRRESNKNIQYF.

This chain joins TRBV12-3 or TRBV12-4 and TRBJ1-4; D unresolved. This CDR3 contains 11 residues. V was cut by 6 bases and J by 8 bases, with 7 bases left in between. CDR3 coding DNA: TGTGCCAGCAGCCCCAAAGAAAAACTGTTTTTT. Its protein product is CASSPKEKLFF.

The CDR3 is CASSQSLAGTSGRFGEQFF. Here the CDR3 DNA reads TGCGCCAGCAGCCAATCCCTGGCCGGGACTAGCGGGAGGTTCGGTGAGCAGTTCTTC. The rearrangement links TRBV4-3 to TRBJ2-1, with TRBD2 matching over 15 bases. This CDR3 has 19 residues. V lost 2 bases to trimming and J lost 9 bases; unmatched junction nucleotides: 14. CDR1 LGHNA and CDR2 YSLEER come from the germline V gene.

The J gene is TRBJ1-2, the V gene TRBV10-3, with D unclear. CDR3 length equals 11 residues. Deletions cut 6 bases from V and 7 bases from J, with 9 bases between. Germline loops: CDR1 ENHRY, CDR2 SYGVKD. In DNA form, the CDR3 reads TGTGCCATCAGCCAAGGCGGTGGCTACACCTTC. Translation gives CAISQGGGYTF.

V usage is TRBV6-5 and J usage is TRBJ2-2; D perhaps matches TRBD2 (6 bases). Trimming removed 4 bases at V and 3 bases at J, with 15 bases between. The CDR3 totals 16 residues. Germline assignment: CDR1 MNHEY and CDR2 SVGAGI. CDR3: CASSSRLDPHTGELFF. CDR3 DNA sequence: TGTGCCAGCAGTTCAAGACTAGACCCTCACACCGGGGAGCTGTTTTTT.

This clonotype turned up a few times. The chain recombines TRBV9 with TRBJ1-1, with a tentative D call TRBD1 (6 bases). Germline V gene sequence: CDR1 SGDLS, CDR2 YYNGEE. This CDR3 spans 12 amino acids. V was clipped by 4 bases and J by 6 bases, with 10 bases between them. The CDR3 nucleotides are TGTGCCAGCAGCATTCAGGGGTCTGAAGCTTTCTTT. Its translation: CASSIQGSEAFF.

This chain uses TRBV9 with TRBJ1-1, with 7 positions matching TRBD1. The CDR3 sequence is 14 residues long. CDR1 and CDR2 (germline): SGDLS, YYNGEE. Trimming took 0 bases from V and 3 from J; bases not matched to a gene: 2. CDR3 sequence reads: CASSVEGTDTEAFF. DNA for the CDR3: TGTGCCAGCAGCGTAGAGGGGACAGACACTGAAGCTTTCTTT.

The table lists this clonotype with many counts. This CDR3 reads CASSEFDTQYF. Written as DNA, the CDR3 is TGTGCCAGCAGTGAATTTGATACGCAGTATTTT. The V gene is TRBV25-1, the J gene TRBJ2-3; unclear D gene. V lost 1 base, J lost 6 bases, and 2 bases lay in between. Germline CDR1 is MGHDK and CDR2 is SYGVNS. The CDR3 runs 11 residues.

This clonotype was seen only a few times. The genes are TRBV7-2 and TRBJ2-3, with D perhaps TRBD2 (5 bases). V lost 5 bases and J 3 bases, leaving 15 bases between the germline ends. Germline-derived CDR1 and CDR2 are SGHTA and FQGNSA. The length of the CDR3 is 15 residues. CDR3 protein: CASSPLESGTDTQYF. The CDR3 nucleotides read TGTGCCAGCAGCCCCCTAGAAAGCGGTACAGATACGCAGTATTTT.

CDR3 nucleotide sequence: TGTGCCAGCAGCTATCTCCGGTCCTACGAGCAGTACTTC. Its protein product is CASSYLRSYEQYF. The chain carries TRBV6-6 and TRBJ2-7; D unclear. V dropped 6 bases and J dropped 1 base, with 10 bases sitting between them. This CDR3 spans 13 amino acids. Germline lookup yields CDR1 MNHNY and CDR2 SVGAGI (reference sequence).

This chain's CDR3 is CASSQDYEGDNEQFF. CDR3 DNA: TGCGCCAGCAGCCAAGATTACGAGGGAGACAATGAGCAGTTCTTC. V is TRBV4-3 and J is TRBJ2-1; maybe TRBD2 (5 bases). CDR1 and CDR2 (germline): LGHNA, YSLEER. This CDR3 spans 15 amino acids. The germline V and J ends were trimmed by 0 bases and 5 bases, with 11 bases remaining between them.

The chain has TRBV12-3 or TRBV12-4 and TRBJ2-1, with TRBD2 matching 7 bases. This CDR3 spans 14 amino acids. The junction had 11 bases not matched to a gene; V was cut back by 8 bases and J by 7 bases. The CDR3 reads CASAGSREINEQFF. The CDR3 bases are TGTGCCAGCGCAGGATCGCGGGAGATAAATGAGCAGTTCTTC.

This clonotype was observed a single time. J is TRBJ2-7 and V is TRBV20-1; D might be TRBD2 (5 bases). Between the trimmed V and J ends, which lost 0 bases and 2 bases, there was a span of 14 bases. Germline CDR1 is DFQATT and CDR2 is SNEGSKA (reference sequence). CDR3 length: 15 amino acids. The CDR3 nucleotides are TGCAGTGCTAGAGATCCGGGAATTGGGACCTACGAGCAGTACTTC. Protein sequence: CSARDPGIGTYEQYF.

The V call is TRBV12-3 or TRBV12-4, the J call TRBJ2-5, with TRBD1 matching 10 bases. The junction had 5 bases not matched to a gene; V was cut back by 5 bases and J by 5 bases. The CDR3 totals 14 residues. The CDR3 sequence: CASSRGQGDETQYF. CDR3 coding DNA: TGTGCCAGCAGTCGAGGACAGGGGGATGAGACCCAGTACTTC.

This clonotype is classed as medium-sized. V usage is TRBV5-6 and J usage is TRBJ2-1; 12 bases agree with TRBD2. This CDR3 is built from 16 residues. With 4 bases clipped from V and 7 bases from J, the junction kept 9 bases outside the gene matches. The germline V gene has CDR1 SGHDT and CDR2 YYEEEE. The CDR3 nucleotides read TGTGCCAGCAGCCGGACTAGCGGGACTGCAAAAAATGAGCAGTTCTTC. Its translation is CASSRTSGTAKNEQFF.

This clonotype came up a few times. CDR3 nucleotide sequence: TGCAGTGCCAGACAGGGCCGTACCTACGAGCAGTACTTC. It codes for CSARQGRTYEQYF. V gene TRBV20-1 combines with J gene TRBJ2-7; 7 bases align to TRBD1. The CDR3 loop spans 13 amino acids. Germline CDR1 DFQATT, CDR2 SNEGSKA (reference sequence). Unmatched junction bases numbered 7, after V lost 6 bases and J lost 2 bases.

The V and J genes are TRBV7-9 and TRBJ1-1; D perhaps matches TRBD1 (5 bases). The CDR3 totals 14 residues. V was shortened by 5 bases and J by 4 bases, with 14 bases between the two germline ends. CDR1 and CDR2 from the germline V gene are SEHNR and FQNEAQ (reference sequence). The CDR3 DNA reads as TGTGCCAGCAGCCACCAGGGAACCCCCACTGAAGCTTTCTTT. As protein: CASSHQGTPTEAFF.

As for this clonotype: At one of its ends the junction is not consistent with the germline gene, which may arise from a read error. This chain links TRBV27 with TRBJ2-1; D is possibly TRBD1 (5 bases). Per germline, CDR1 MNHEY and CDR2 SMNVEV (reference sequence). CDR3 length equals 13 residues. CDR3 DNA: TGTGCCAGCAGTTTACTCCCCAGGGTAGAGCCGTTCTTC. Amino acid sequence: CASSLLPRVEPFF.

This sequence joins TRBV10-3 and TRBJ2-2; D gene uncertain. This CDR3 is built from 14 residues. Trimming cost V 2 bases and J 3 bases, with 7 bases left between them. Germline V gene sequence: CDR1 ENHRY, CDR2 SYGVKD. This chain's CDR3 is CAISEVQDTGELFF. DNA of the CDR3: TGTGCCATCAGTGAGGTTCAGGACACCGGGGAGCTGTTTTTT.

This clonotype was counted a few times. This may be a read error, as it is one base from a much larger clone. This chain connects TRBV7-9 to TRBJ2-7; TRBD1 aligns across 9 bases. The CDR3 has 14 amino acids. The V and J ends lost 5 bases and 3 bases, in that order; junction bases with no gene match: 5. Germline lookup yields CDR1 SEHNR and CDR2 FQNEAQ (reference sequence). This CDR3 is CASSVPGQGYEQYF. The CDR3, as DNA: TGTGCCAGCAGCGTTCCGGGACAGGGCTACGAGCAGTACTTC. Together with reference TRBV7-9 and TRBJ2-7, the CDR3 gives the full variable domain: DTGVSQNPRHKITKRGQNVTFRCDPISEHNRLYWYRQTLGQGPEFLTYFQNEAQLEKSRLLSDRFSAERPKGSFSTLEIQRTEQGDSAMYLCASSVPGQGYEQYFGPGTRLTVT.

There are a few counts of this clonotype. The rearrangement uses TRBV15 and TRBJ2-4; a possible D gene is TRBD2 (6 bases). Per the germline V gene, CDR1 is LNHNV and CDR2 is YYDKDF (reference sequence). The V end was cut by 0 bases, the J end by 2 bases, with 14 bases between. The CDR3 spans 17 residues. CDR3 residues: CATSRDRRERSKNIQYF. The CDR3 nucleotides read TGTGCCACCAGCAGAGATCGGAGGGAACGGTCCAAAAACATTCAGTACTTC.

This clonotype was counted a few times. The chain links TRBV7-2 to TRBJ2-3, with D possibly being TRBD1 or TRBD2 (5 bases each). The CDR3 extends over 14 amino acids. Germline CDR1 is SGHTA and CDR2 is FQGNSA. Trimming pared 1 base from V and 5 bases from J, leaving 10 bases between. The CDR3 sequence is CASSLDGTLDTQYF. The CDR3 DNA follows: TGTGCCAGCAGCTTAGATGGGACCTTAGATACGCAGTATTTT. Complete variable domain (other parts from reference TRBV7-2 and TRBJ2-3): GAGVSQSPSNKVTEKGKDVELRCDPISGHTALYWYRQSLGQGLEFLIYFQGNSAPDKSGLPSDRFSAERTGGSVSTLTIQRTQQEDSAVYLCASSLDGTLDTQYFGPGTRLTVL.

This clonotype occurred a few times. The chain is built from TRBV11-2 and TRBJ2-7, with D possibly being TRBD1 (5 bases). The V end was cut by 2 bases, the J end by 0 bases, with 20 bases between. This CDR3 is built from 18 residues. Germline V gene data show CDR1 as SGHAT and CDR2 as FQNNGV. The CDR3 DNA sequence: TGTGCCAGCAGCTTATCCAGTCGGTTGGGGCTTAGCTCCTACGAGCAGTACTTC. Its translation: CASSLSSRLGLSSYEQYF.

This clonotype has only a few counts. The chain carries TRBV29-1 and TRBJ2-7, with 7 bases that match TRBD1. After removal of 8 bases from V and 5 bases from J, the junction contained 6 bases not matched to a gene. The CDR3 consists of 11 residues. Per germline, CDR1 SQVTM and CDR2 ANQGSEA. The CDR3 protein is CSTRGGHEQYF. The CDR3 DNA is TGCAGCACAAGAGGGGGCCACGAGCAGTACTTC.

V is TRBV29-1 and J is TRBJ2-7; D is undetermined. The CDR3 covers 14 residues. Germline V gene data show CDR1 as SQVTM and CDR2 as ANQGSEA. Trimming took off 5 bases at V and 5 bases at J, with 19 bases between the two ends. CDR3 in DNA: TGCAGCGTTTTTTTTCACAGCAGTCCTAACGAGCAGTACTTC. It encodes CSVFFHSSPNEQYF.